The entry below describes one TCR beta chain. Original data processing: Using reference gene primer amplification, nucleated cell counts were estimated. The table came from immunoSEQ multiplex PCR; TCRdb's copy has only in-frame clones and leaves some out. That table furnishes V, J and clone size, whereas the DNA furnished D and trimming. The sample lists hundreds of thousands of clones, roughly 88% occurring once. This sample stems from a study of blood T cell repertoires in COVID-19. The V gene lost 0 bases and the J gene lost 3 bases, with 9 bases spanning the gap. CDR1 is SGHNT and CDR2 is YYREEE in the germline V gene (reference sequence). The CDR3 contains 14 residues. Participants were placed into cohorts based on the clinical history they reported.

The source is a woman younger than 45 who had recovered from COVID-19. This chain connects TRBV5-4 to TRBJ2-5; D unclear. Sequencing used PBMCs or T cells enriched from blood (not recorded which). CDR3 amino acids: CASSLAPNEETQYF. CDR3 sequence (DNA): TGTGCCAGCAGCTTGGCCCCAAATGAAGAGACCCAGTACTTC.